These T cell receptor beta chains were read from a single sample in a study of T-cell memory formation after mild COVID-19. TCRdb redid the calling of the 5' RACE reads with MiXCR, one entry per CDR3 protein. The top ten hold approximately 4.7% of the sample, which has some 120,000 distinct CDR3 sequences, over 15% seen once. Sequencing was done on a sample of PBMCs or a T cell subset sorted from them (not recorded which). Receptors were obtained from a man aged 18-30 years who had mild COVID-19 (a few samples of this study predate the infection). Cell type and time point are not known. CDR3s include the opening cysteine and the closing phenylalanine or tryptophan. A D gene is named only where the DNA matches it firmly. Part of the rows lack a size; the others show once, few, many or a class for expanded clones.

NA TRBJ2-1 TRBD2 TRBV7-3 TGTGCCAGCAGCTCGACCGGGGGGAGTAATGAGCAGTTCTTC CASSSTGGSNEQFF
NA TRBJ1-1 NA TRBV7-9 TGTGCCAGCAGCTCGGACACTGAAGCTTTCTTT CASSSDTEAFF
NA TRBJ1-6 NA TRBV7-8 TGTGCCAGCAGCCCGCTGAATCCAGGGTCCTATTCACCCCTCCACTTT CASSPLNPGSYSPLHF
NA TRBJ2-1 TRBD2 TRBV5-1 TGCGCCAGCGTGGTGGTTCCGGGGGGTAACAATGAGCAGTTCTTC CASVVVPGGNNEQFF
few TRBJ2-1 TRBD2 TRBV12-3/TRBV12-4 TGTGCCAGCAGAACTAGCGGGGTACCCCATGAGCAGTTCTTC CASRTSGVPHEQFF
NA TRBJ2-3 TRBD2 TRBV7-2 TGTGCCAGCAGCTTAGCAGCGGGGGGTGGATATACGCAGTATTTT CASSLAAGGGYTQYF
once TRBJ2-3 NA TRBV5-1 TGCGCCAGCAGCTTGGATAAGGACCTAGGGGAGTATTTT CASSLDKDLGEYF
many TRBJ2-5 NA TRBV29-1 TGCAGCGTTGAAGTAAACAGTAGAGAGACCCAGTACTTC CSVEVNSRETQYF
NA TRBJ2-3 TRBD2 TRBV20-1 TGCAGTGCTGGTAGCGGGGGGGCAAATACGCAGTATTTT CSAGSGGANTQYF
NA TRBJ1-3 NA TRBV28 TGTGCCAGCAGACCCCTATATGGGACCGGAAACACCATATATTTT CASRPLYGTGNTIYF
NA TRBJ1-1 NA TRBV7-2 TGTGCCAGCAGCTTGACCGGGGCCCAACGAGCTTTCTTT CASSLTGAQRAFF
many TRBJ2-5 NA TRBV3-1 TGTGCCAGCAGCCAAGAGCCCCGGGGAGCCCCGACCCAGTACTTC CASSQEPRGAPTQYF
few TRBJ2-5 NA TRBV4-1 TGCGCCAGCAGCCAAGTTCCTAGCCAAGAGACCCAGTACTTC CASSQVPSQETQYF
few TRBJ2-1 NA TRBV21-1 TGTGCCAGCAGCATTAAGAAATCGCGGAATGAGCAGTTCTTC CASSIKKSRNEQFF
few TRBJ1-1 TRBD1 TRBV4-1 TGCGCCAGCAGCCTCTTAATCAGGGGACAGAGCCGAAACACTGAAGCTTTCTTT CASSLLIRGQSRNTEAFF
few TRBJ2-3 NA TRBV12-3/TRBV12-4 TGTGCCAGCAGCTCCACCAGCAGTGGGAATACGCAGTATTTT CASSSTSSGNTQYF
NA TRBJ2-3 NA TRBV7-2 TGTGCCAGCAGCTTCAGACCCGGGACCCGGCGGCATACGCAGTATTTT CASSFRPGTRRHTQYF
NA TRBJ1-1 NA TRBV6-5 TGTGCCAGCAGTTACGAATGGCAGGGGAACACTGAAGCTTTCTTT CASSYEWQGNTEAFF
NA TRBJ2-2 TRBD2 TRBV3-1 TGTGCCAGCAGCCTTCTGGGGGGGACCACCGCGGTGGAGCTGTTTTTT CASSLLGGTTAVELFF
few TRBJ2-3 NA TRBV6-4 TGTGCCAGCAGTGACCGGACAGATACGCAGTATTTT CASSDRTDTQYF
NA TRBJ1-6 NA TRBV5-1 TGCGCCAGCAGCCCGGGCCCTAACTCGCTATATAATTCACCCCTCCACTTT CASSPGPNSLYNSPLHF
few TRBJ2-1 NA TRBV12-3/TRBV12-4 TGTGCCAGCAGTTTTGGCGGGGGCCTTATTGACTCCTACAATGAGCAGTTCTTC CASSFGGGLIDSYNEQFF
NA TRBJ1-2 NA TRBV3-1 TGTGCCAGCAGCCAAGATGGGGGCTTCAATGGCTACACCTTC CASSQDGGFNGYTF
NA TRBJ1-4 TRBD1 TRBV6-5 TGTGCCAGCAGCAGGGACAGGACTAATGAAAAACTGTTTTTT CASSRDRTNEKLFF
few TRBJ1-1 NA TRBV9 TGTGCCAGCAGTCCAGAAGGAGGGGCCCGCTGGACTGAAGCTTTCTTT CASSPEGGARWTEAFF
few TRBJ2-5 TRBD2 TRBV3-1 TGTGCCAGCAGCCAAACCCCCTACCAGCGGGGGAGGCAAGAGACCCAGTACTTC CASSQTPYQRGRQETQYF
few TRBJ2-6 NA TRBV20-1 TGCAGTGCTAGAGGGGGGGGCAGGCATACCGAGGGAAGCTCTGCGGCCAACGTCCTGACTTTC CSARGGGRHTEGSSAANVLTF
NA TRBJ1-6 NA TRBV6-1 TGTGCCAGCAGTGAAGCTTCGGACCTCCACTTT CASSEASDLHF
few TRBJ1-4 NA TRBV6-5 TGTGCCAGCAGTGCCGGAGGCAGGAAACTGTTTTTT CASSAGGRKLFF